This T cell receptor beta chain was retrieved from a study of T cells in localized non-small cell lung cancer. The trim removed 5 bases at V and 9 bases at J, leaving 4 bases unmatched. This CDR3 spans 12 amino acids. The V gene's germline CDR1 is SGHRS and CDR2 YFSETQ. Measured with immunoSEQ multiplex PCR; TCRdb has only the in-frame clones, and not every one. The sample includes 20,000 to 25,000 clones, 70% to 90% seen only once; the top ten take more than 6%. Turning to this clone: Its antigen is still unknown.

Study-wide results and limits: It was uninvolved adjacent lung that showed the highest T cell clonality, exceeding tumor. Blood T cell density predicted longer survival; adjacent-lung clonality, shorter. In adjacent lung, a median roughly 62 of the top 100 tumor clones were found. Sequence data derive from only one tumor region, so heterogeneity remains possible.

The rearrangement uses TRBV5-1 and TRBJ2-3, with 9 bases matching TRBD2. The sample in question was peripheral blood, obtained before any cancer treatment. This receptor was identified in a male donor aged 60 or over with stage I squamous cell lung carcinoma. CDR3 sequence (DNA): TGCGCCAGCAGTCCTAGCGGGGAGACGCAGTATTTT. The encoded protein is CASSPSGETQYF.